This T cell receptor (beta chain) comes out of a study of beta chain features in type 1 diabetes. For the study at large: Cell yields, gender and age were comparable in patients and healthy donors.

A few counts support this clone. Its antigen is still unknown. The entirety of the isolated RNA underwent reverse transcription, so expressed TCRB transcripts were sequenced. The assay was immunoSEQ multiplex PCR, and TCRdb's table has in-frame clones only and misses some. The sample carries about 290,000 clones, around 7.8% recorded once. Study outcomes and limitations: Whether HLA type affects TCRB rearrangement stayed undetermined in the present work. Lower insertion and higher deletion counts appeared at VDJ junctions in type 1 diabetes patients.

The CDR3 totals 13 residues. Germline V gene sequence: CDR1 KGHSH, CDR2 LQKENI. The V segment lost 4 bases and the J segment 7 bases; nucleotides outside the gene matches: 3. Input material: central memory CD4+ T cells from blood. The TCR was taken from a woman aged 18-29 years in good health. The rearrangement joins TRBV18 to TRBJ2-1, with 8 positions matching TRBD2. The CDR3 bases are TGTGCCAGCTCACTAGGGACTAGGAATGAGCAGTTCTTC. It encodes CASSLGTRNEQFF. The full variable domain, in which reference TRBV18 and TRBJ2-1 provide the parts outside the CDR3, is NAGVMQNPRHLVRRRGQEARLRCSPMKGHSHVYWYRQLPEEGLKFMVYLQKENIIDESGMPKERFSAEFPKEGPSILRIQQVVRGDSAAYFCASSLGTRNEQFFGPGTRLTVL.